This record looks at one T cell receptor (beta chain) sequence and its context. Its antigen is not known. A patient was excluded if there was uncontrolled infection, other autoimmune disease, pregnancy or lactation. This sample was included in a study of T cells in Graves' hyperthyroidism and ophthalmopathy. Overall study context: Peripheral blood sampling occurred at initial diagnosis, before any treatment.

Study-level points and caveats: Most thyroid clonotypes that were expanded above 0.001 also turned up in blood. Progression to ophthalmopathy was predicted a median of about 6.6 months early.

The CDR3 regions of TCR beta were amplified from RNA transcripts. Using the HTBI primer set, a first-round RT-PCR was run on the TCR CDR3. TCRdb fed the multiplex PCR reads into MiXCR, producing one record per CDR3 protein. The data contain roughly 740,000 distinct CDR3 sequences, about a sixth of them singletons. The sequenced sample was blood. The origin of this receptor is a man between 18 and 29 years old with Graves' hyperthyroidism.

The CDR3 coding sequence is TGTGCCAGCAGCTTACTAGGGACTAGCGGACATGAGCAGTTCTTC. Amino acid sequence: CASSLLGTSGHEQFF. This chain joins TRBV11-1 and TRBJ2-1; 11 positions match TRBD2. Per the germline V gene, CDR1 is SGHAT and CDR2 is FQDESV (reference sequence). Trimming removed 2 bases from V and 8 bases from J; junction bases left unmatched: 5. The CDR3 has 15 amino acids.